The 14 T cell receptor beta chains reported below all come from one sample, sequenced in a study of molecular identifiers for immune sequencing clone quantification. TCRdb used MiXCR to reprocess the PCR reads, holding one entry per CDR3 protein. The table records 600,000 to 650,000 distinct CDR3 sequences, 15% to 20% of them present only once. The source material was naive CD8+ T cells from blood, with Jurkat cell RNA spiked in. As to subset: FACS-sorted CD8+CD4-CCR7+CD45RA+ naive T cells. Every receptor here comes from a human donor in good health. Some libraries in this study had Jurkat cell RNA spiked in.

This clonotype was counted between two and nine times. The chain combines TRBV5-1 with TRBJ2-7; D is perhaps TRBD2 (5 bases). Germline V gene data show CDR1 as SGHRS and CDR2 as YFSETQ. Trimming cost V 3 bases and J 5 bases, with 15 bases left between them. This CDR3 has 14 residues. The CDR3 sequence is CASSSGGLENEQYF. The CDR3 nucleotides read TGCGCCAGCAGCTCGGGCGGGTTGGAAAACGAGCAGTACTTC.

V is TRBV7-9 and J is TRBJ1-5; D is unclear. CDR3 size: 15 residues. From germline, CDR1 is SEHNR and CDR2 FQNEAQ (reference sequence). V lost 5 bases and J 7 bases, leaving 18 bases between the germline ends. CDR3 DNA: TGTGCCAGCAGCGCGACAAGTGTGGGTCCCCAGCCCCAGCATTTT. Its translation: CASSATSVGPQPQHF.

This clonotype has more than one count but fewer than ten. The rearrangement joins TRBV9 to TRBJ2-1; 9 bases match TRBD2. This CDR3 is 15 amino acids long. The junction had 5 bases not matched to a gene; V was cut back by 2 bases and J by 5 bases. Germline-derived CDR1 and CDR2 are SGDLS and YYNGEE. The CDR3 is CASSVGGGANNEQFF. CDR3 nucleotide sequence: TGTGCCAGCAGCGTGGGCGGGGGGGCAAACAATGAGCAGTTCTTC.

This clonotype was seen ten or more times. The J gene is TRBJ2-3, the V gene TRBV20-1; tentative D call: TRBD2 (5 bases). This CDR3 contains 19 residues. Germline lookup yields CDR1 DFQATT and CDR2 SNEGSKA (reference sequence). V lost 0 bases and J lost 0, with 22 bases in between. The CDR3 sequence is CSARDLVARPLSSTDTQYF. The CDR3 nucleotides read TGCAGTGCTAGAGATTTGGTAGCGCGTCCTTTAAGTAGCACAGATACGCAGTATTTT.

In regard to this clonotype: A much larger clone lies one base from this, so it may be a read error. This rearrangement joins TRBV12-3 or TRBV12-4 to TRBJ1-4; 7 nucleotides align to TRBD1. The CDR3 has 15 residues. CDR3 bases: TGTACCAGCAGTTCCACGGGACAGTACTATGAAAAACTGTTTTTT. It specifies CTSSSTGQYYEKLFF.

Concerning this clonotype itself: At one of its ends the junction is not consistent with the germline gene, which may arise from a read error. This chain uses TRBV29-1 with TRBJ2-6, with TRBD1 as a possible D gene (7 bases). The CDR3 sequence is 15 residues long. Germline V lookup: CDR1 SQVTM, CDR2 ANQGSEA. The CDR3 nucleotides read TGCAGCGTTCGGCAGGGGGACTCTGGGGCCAACGTCCCGACTTTC. Protein product: CSVRQGDSGANVPTF.

This clonotype was observed a handful of times. The V and J genes are TRBV7-2 and TRBJ2-1, with 12 bases aligning to TRBD2. The J segment lost 3 bases and the V segment lost 6 bases, leaving 6 bases of the junction unmatched. Germline V gene data show CDR1 as SGHTA and CDR2 as FQGNSA. The CDR3 has 16 amino acids. CDR3 nucleotides: TGTGCCAGCAGTTCGACTAGCGGGAGTGTCTACAATGAGCAGTTCTTC. It encodes CASSSTSGSVYNEQFF.

This clonotype was counted a few times. This chain uses TRBV3-1 with TRBJ1-1; D not certain. V was pared by 4 bases and J by 4 bases, with 16 bases between. The CDR3 sequence is 15 residues long. CDR1 is LGHDT, CDR2 YNNKEL, per germline (reference sequence). The CDR3, as DNA: TGTGCCAGCAGCCCAGGAGCCGGGGAGAGCACTGAAGCTTTCTTT. Translation: CASSPGAGESTEAFF.

The sample holds many counts of this clonotype. In nucleotides, the CDR3 is TGTGCCATCAGTGAGTCTGCTTCCTACGAGCAGTACTTC. This codes for CAISESASYEQYF. The V gene is TRBV10-3, the J gene TRBJ2-7; the D is unclear. V dropped 0 bases and J dropped 1 base, with 4 bases sitting between them. The germline V gene has CDR1 ENHRY and CDR2 SYGVKD. This CDR3 is built from 13 residues.

There are many counts of this clonotype. The genes are TRBV7-8 and TRBJ2-3; the D gene is possibly TRBD2 (6 bases). The V end was cut by 2 bases, the J end by 3 bases, with 12 bases between. The CDR3 covers 15 residues. The germline V gene has CDR1 SGHVS and CDR2 FQNEAQ. The CDR3, as DNA: TGTGCCAGCAGCTTACGGGCTAGCGAGACAGATACGCAGTATTTT. Its translation: CASSLRASETDTQYF.

This clonotype occurred many times. CDR3 nucleotides: TGCGCCAGCAGCCAAGATGGACTAGCGCGAACAGATACGCAGTATTTT. It specifies CASSQDGLARTDTQYF. The J gene is TRBJ2-3, the V gene TRBV4-3; 9 nucleotides line up with TRBD2. The germline gives CDR1 LGHNA, CDR2 YSLEER. Trimming cost V 0 bases and J 3 bases; bases outside gene matches: 4. The CDR3 is made up of 16 amino acids.

This clonotype was picked up many times. The chain uses TRBV7-9 and TRBJ1-5, with D possibly TRBD1 on 5 matching bases. Trimming pared 3 bases from V and 1 base from J, leaving 19 bases between. CDR1 is SEHNR and CDR2 is FQNEAQ in the germline V gene (reference sequence). This CDR3 spans 18 amino acids. For the CDR3, the DNA is TGTGCCAGCAGCTTTTCGCCAGGGAGGGATATGAGCAATCAGCCCCAGCATTTT. This codes for CASSFSPGRDMSNQPQHF.

This clonotype was observed a few times. The rearrangement uses TRBV6-2 or TRBV6-3 and TRBJ2-1; 11 bases are shared with TRBD2. V lost 2 bases and J lost 0; bases outside the gene matches: 9. This CDR3 spans 19 amino acids. The germline V gene encodes CDR1 MNHEY and CDR2 SVGEGT. The CDR3 loop reads CASSYVVAGGESSYNEQFF. The CDR3 nucleotides are TGTGCCAGCAGTTACGTGGTAGCGGGAGGGGAAAGCTCCTACAATGAGCAGTTCTTC.

This chain links TRBV12-3 or TRBV12-4 with TRBJ1-4, with a possible D match to TRBD1 (5 bases). The CDR3 contains 12 residues. V lost 6 bases, J lost 12 bases, and 14 bases lay in between. Written as DNA, the CDR3 is TGTGCCAGCAGCCTCGGGGGTGTGGAACTGTTTTTT. It yields the protein CASSLGGVELFF.